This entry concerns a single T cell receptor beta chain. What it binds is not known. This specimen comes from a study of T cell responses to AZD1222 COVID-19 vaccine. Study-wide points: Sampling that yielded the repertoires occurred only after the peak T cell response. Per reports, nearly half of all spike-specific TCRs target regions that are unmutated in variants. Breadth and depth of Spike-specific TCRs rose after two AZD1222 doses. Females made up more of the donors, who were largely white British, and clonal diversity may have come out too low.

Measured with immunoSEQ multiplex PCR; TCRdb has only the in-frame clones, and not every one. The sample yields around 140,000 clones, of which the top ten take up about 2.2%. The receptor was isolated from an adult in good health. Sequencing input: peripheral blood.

The CDR3 nucleotides read TGTGCCAGCAGCTTTAGGGGCGGGGACACAGGCTATGGCTACACCTTC. Its protein is CASSFRGGDTGYGYTF. The V and J genes are TRBV5-4 and TRBJ1-2, with D tentatively TRBD1 (6 bases). Between the trimmed V and J ends, which lost 2 bases and 4 bases, there was a span of 18 bases. The CDR3 is made up of 16 amino acids. The germline gives CDR1 SGHNT, CDR2 YYREEE (reference sequence).